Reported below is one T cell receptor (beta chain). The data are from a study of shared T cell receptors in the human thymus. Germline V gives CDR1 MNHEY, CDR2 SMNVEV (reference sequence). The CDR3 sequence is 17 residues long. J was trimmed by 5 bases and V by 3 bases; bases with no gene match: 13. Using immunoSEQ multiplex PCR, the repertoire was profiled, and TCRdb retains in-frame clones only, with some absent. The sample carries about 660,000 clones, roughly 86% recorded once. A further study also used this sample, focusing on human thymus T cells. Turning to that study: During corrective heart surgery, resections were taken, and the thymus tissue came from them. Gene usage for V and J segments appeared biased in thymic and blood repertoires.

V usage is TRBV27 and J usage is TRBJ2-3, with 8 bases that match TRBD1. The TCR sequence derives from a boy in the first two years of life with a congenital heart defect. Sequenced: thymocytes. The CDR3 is CASSFYTPGQVLDTQYF. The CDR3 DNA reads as TGTGCCAGCAGTTTCTACACCCCGGGACAGGTATTAGATACGCAGTATTTT.